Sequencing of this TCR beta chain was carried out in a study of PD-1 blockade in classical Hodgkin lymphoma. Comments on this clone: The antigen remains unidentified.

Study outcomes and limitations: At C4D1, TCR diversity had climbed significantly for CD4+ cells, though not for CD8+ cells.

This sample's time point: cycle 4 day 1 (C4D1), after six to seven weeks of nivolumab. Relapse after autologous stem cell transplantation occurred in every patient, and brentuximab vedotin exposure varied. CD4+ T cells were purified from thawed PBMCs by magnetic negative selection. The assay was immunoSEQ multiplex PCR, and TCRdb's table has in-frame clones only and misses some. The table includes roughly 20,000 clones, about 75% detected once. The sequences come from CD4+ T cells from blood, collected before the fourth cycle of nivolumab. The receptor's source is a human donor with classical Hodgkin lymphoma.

This CDR3 reads CASSHPSSLAKNIQYF. As DNA, the CDR3 is TGCGCCAGCAGCCACCCTAGCAGCTTAGCCAAAAACATTCAGTACTTC. V is TRBV5-1 and J is TRBJ2-4; TRBD2 is a possible D gene (5 bases). The CDR3 loop spans 16 amino acids. CDR1 SGHRS and CDR2 YFSETQ come from the germline V gene. The V gene lost 4 bases and the J gene lost 0 bases, with 14 bases spanning the gap.